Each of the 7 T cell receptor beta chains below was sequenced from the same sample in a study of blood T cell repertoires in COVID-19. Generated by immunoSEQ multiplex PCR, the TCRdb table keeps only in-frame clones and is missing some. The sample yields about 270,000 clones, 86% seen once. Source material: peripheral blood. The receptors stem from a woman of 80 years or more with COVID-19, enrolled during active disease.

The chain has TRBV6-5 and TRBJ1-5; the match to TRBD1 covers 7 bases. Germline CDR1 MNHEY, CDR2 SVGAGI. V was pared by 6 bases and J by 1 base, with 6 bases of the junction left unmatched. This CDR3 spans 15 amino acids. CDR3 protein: CASSPTGRSNQPQHF. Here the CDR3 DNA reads TGTGCCAGCAGCCCGACAGGGAGGAGCAATCAGCCCCAGCATTTT.

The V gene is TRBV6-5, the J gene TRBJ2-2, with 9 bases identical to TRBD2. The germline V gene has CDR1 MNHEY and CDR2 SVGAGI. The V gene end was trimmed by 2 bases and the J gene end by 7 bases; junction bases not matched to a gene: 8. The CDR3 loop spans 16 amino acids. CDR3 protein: CASSYVGTSGHGELFF. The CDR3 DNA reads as TGTGCCAGCAGTTACGTCGGCACTAGCGGGCACGGGGAGCTGTTTTTT.

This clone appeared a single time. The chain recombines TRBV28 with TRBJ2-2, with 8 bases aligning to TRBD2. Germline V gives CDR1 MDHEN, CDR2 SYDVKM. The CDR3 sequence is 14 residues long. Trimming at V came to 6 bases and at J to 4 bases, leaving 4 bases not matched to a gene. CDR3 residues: CASRGSGVTGELFF. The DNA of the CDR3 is TGTGCCAGCAGGGGTAGCGGGGTCACCGGGGAGCTGTTTTTT.

The CDR3 region has the DNA TGTGCCAGCAGTTATGGGGGGACGGAAGCTTTCTTT. As protein: CASSYGGTEAFF. The rearrangement links TRBV2 to TRBJ1-1; possibly TRBD1 for D (5 bases). Germline values: CDR1 SNHLY, CDR2 FYNNEI. This CDR3 comprises 12 residues. V lost 5 bases and J lost 8, with 12 bases in between.

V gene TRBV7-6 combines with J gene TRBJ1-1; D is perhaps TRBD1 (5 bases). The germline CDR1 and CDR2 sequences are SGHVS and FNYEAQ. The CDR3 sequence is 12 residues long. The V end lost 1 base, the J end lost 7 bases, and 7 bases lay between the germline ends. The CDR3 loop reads CASSLETGEAFF. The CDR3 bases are TGTGCCAGCAGCTTAGAAACAGGTGAAGCTTTCTTT.

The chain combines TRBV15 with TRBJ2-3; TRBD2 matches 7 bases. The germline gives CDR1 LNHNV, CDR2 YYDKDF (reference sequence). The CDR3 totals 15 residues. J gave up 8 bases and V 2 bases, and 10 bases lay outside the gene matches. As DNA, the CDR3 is TGTGCCACCAGCAGACCTCATCAGCGGGGCACTACGCAGTATTTT. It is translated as CATSRPHQRGTTQYF.

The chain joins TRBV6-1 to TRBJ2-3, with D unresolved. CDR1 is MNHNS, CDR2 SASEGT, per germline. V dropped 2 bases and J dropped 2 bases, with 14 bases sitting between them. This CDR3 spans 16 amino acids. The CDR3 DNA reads TGTGCCAGCAGTGAACGTACAGCTTTCAACACAGATACGCAGTATTTT. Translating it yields CASSERTAFNTDTQYF.